This T cell receptor beta chain was captured in a study of shared clonotypes between healthy human individuals. Study information: Participating donors consisted of two women and a few men aged 18 to 49. Study-level findings and limits: Non-shared clonotypes showed lower generation probabilities than clonotypes common to all four donors. Blood was the sole source, and tissue repertoires probably differ.

The sample holds a few counts of this clone. Its antigen remains unknown. There were only Caucasian adults among the donors, and all lived in Nashville, Tennessee. The method was immunoSEQ multiplex PCR; TCRdb's version includes in-frame clones alone and lacks a portion of them. Of some 500,000 clones listed, 95% to 97% are singletons. This TCR derives from a woman in her twenties or thirties in good health. Specimen: naive CD4+ T cells sorted from blood. Noted subset: CD45RA+ positively selected.

As DNA, the CDR3 is TGTGCCAGCAGTTTAGGGACAGGGATTGAAAAACTGTTTTTT. Protein sequence: CASSLGTGIEKLFF. The rearrangement uses TRBV27 and TRBJ1-4, with 9 bases fitting TRBD1. From germline, CDR1 is MNHEY and CDR2 SMNVEV (reference sequence). This CDR3 comprises 14 residues. V lost 2 bases, J lost 7 bases, and 2 bases stayed unmatched.